The 17 T cell receptor beta chains below all came from one sample that was sequenced in a study of T-cell memory formation after mild COVID-19. TCRdb re-called the 5' RACE reads with MiXCR, one entry per CDR3 protein. The data contain about 450,000 distinct CDR3 sequences, more than 20% of them singletons. Input material: PBMCs or a T cell subset sorted from them (not recorded which). Source of these receptors: an adult woman who had mild COVID-19 (a few samples of this study predate the infection). Cell type and time point are not known.

The table lists this clonotype with a few counts. The chain links TRBV6-5 to TRBJ2-2; D not certain. Germline V gene lookup returns CDR1 MNHEY and CDR2 SVGAGI. V shed 7 bases and J shed 2 bases, with 11 bases lying between them. CDR3 length: 14 residues. CDR3 DNA sequence: TGTGCCAGCACTAGGACCAAAAACACCGGGGAGCTGTTTTTT. Its protein product is CASTRTKNTGELFF.

This clonotype was seen a handful of times. The rearrangement joins TRBV5-4 to TRBJ2-3; 7 bases align to TRBD1. The CDR3 consists of 16 residues. The V gene end was trimmed by 4 bases and the J gene end by 14 bases; junction bases not matched to a gene: 22. Germline CDR1 reads SGHNT; CDR2 reads YYREEE (reference sequence). Here the CDR3 DNA reads TGTGCCAGCAGCCTGGGACAGATCACCCCCCAATTTTCCTGGTATTTT. It is translated as CASSLGQITPQFSWYF.

This clonotype was counted only a few times. This sequence joins TRBV6-5 and TRBJ1-2; 7 nucleotides align to TRBD1. This CDR3 has 15 amino acids. In germline, CDR1 is MNHEY, CDR2 SVGAGI. The ends lost 5 bases at V and 2 bases at J; junction bases unmatched: 8. This CDR3 reads CASSGGTGQNYGYTF. CDR3 nucleotide sequence: TGTGCCAGCAGTGGGGGAACGGGACAGAACTATGGCTACACCTTC.

The chain combines TRBV7-2 with TRBJ2-7, with a possible D match to TRBD1 (6 bases). The V gene lost 5 bases and the J gene lost 0 bases, with 11 bases spanning the gap. CDR3 length: 14 amino acids. Germline CDR1 SGHTA, CDR2 FQGNSA. The DNA of the CDR3 is TGTGCCAGCAGCCCCTGGACAGCCTCCTACGAGCAGTACTTC. It translates to CASSPWTASYEQYF.

This clonotype was seen at least ten times. The V call is TRBV2, the J call TRBJ2-1, with D unresolved. Looked up from germline, CDR1 is SNHLY and CDR2 is FYNNEI. V was clipped by 6 bases and J by 6 bases, with 12 bases between them. The CDR3 is 13 amino acids. CDR3 DNA: TGTGCCAGCAGGGGTGCTAACCCCAATGAGCAGTTCTTC. It specifies CASRGANPNEQFF.

The rearrangement links TRBV14 to TRBJ2-4, with TRBD2 as a possible D gene (6 bases). The germline V gene encodes CDR1 SGHDN and CDR2 FVKESK. The CDR3 covers 15 residues. Between the trimmed V and J ends, which lost 2 bases and 3 bases, there was a span of 11 bases. In DNA, the CDR3 is TGTGCCAGCAGCCAAACTAGCTTGAACAAAAACATTCAGTACTTC. Encoded protein: CASSQTSLNKNIQYF.

This clonotype was seen more than once but under ten times. This chain joins TRBV6-4 and TRBJ1-2; 9 nucleotides match TRBD1. This CDR3 comprises 15 residues. The trim removed 2 bases at V and 6 bases at J, leaving 7 bases unmatched. Germline lookup yields CDR1 MRHNA and CDR2 SNTAGT. CDR3 sequence reads: CASSDATGGKDGYTF. CDR3 nucleotide sequence: TGTGCCAGCAGTGACGCGACAGGGGGAAAGGATGGCTACACCTTC.

This clonotype was seen only a few times. V is TRBV7-8 and J is TRBJ2-2; 7 positions agree with TRBD1. Losses at the gene ends were 2 bases for V and 2 bases for J; bases not matched to a gene: 5. Per germline, CDR1 SGHVS and CDR2 FQNEAQ. The CDR3 consists of 16 residues. The CDR3 DNA follows: TGTGCCAGCAGCTTAACCGGGACAGAAAACACCGGGGAGCTGTTTTTT. Protein: CASSLTGTENTGELFF.

The chain joins TRBV6-6 to TRBJ1-5, with TRBD1 as a possible D gene (6 bases). Germline CDR1 is MNHNY and CDR2 is SVGAGI (reference sequence). The CDR3 has 15 amino acids. Trimming shortened V by 6 bases and J by 2 bases, and 14 bases separated the two germline ends. CDR3 in amino acids: CASRKRQVGNQPQHF. CDR3 in DNA: TGTGCCAGCAGGAAGAGACAGGTTGGCAATCAGCCCCAGCATTTT.

The chain has TRBV4-1 and TRBJ2-1; TRBD2 matches at 9 bases. The CDR3 is 17 residues long. Trimming removed 0 bases from V and 8 bases from J; junction bases left unmatched: 11. Per germline, CDR1 MGHRA and CDR2 YSYEKL. The DNA for the CDR3 is TGCGCCAGCAGCCAAGATCATGGCAGCGGGGGGTACTATGAGCAGTTCTTC. Translated: CASSQDHGSGGYYEQFF.

The genes are TRBV5-1 and TRBJ2-7; possibly TRBD1 or TRBD2 for D (5 bases each). Germline CDR1 reads SGHRS; CDR2 reads YFSETQ. V lost 3 bases and J 5 bases, leaving 18 bases between the germline ends. The CDR3 sequence is 15 residues long. The CDR3 region is CASSYTGTPFDEQYF. The CDR3 bases are TGCGCCAGCAGCTATACCGGGACCCCATTCGACGAGCAGTACTTC.

V is TRBV12-3 or TRBV12-4 and J is TRBJ2-2, with 7 bases aligning to TRBD1. The CDR3 covers 14 residues. V dropped 3 bases and J dropped 10; count of bases not matched to a gene: 8. The CDR3 spells CASSFVQGLAELFF. Here the CDR3 DNA reads TGTGCCAGCAGTTTCGTACAGGGGCTTGCGGAGCTGTTTTTT.

This chain joins TRBV24-1 and TRBJ2-7; possibly TRBD1 or TRBD2 for D (5 bases each). The germline gives CDR1 KGHDR, CDR2 SFDVKD. V was trimmed by 4 bases and J by 5 bases, leaving 5 bases between them. This CDR3 has 11 amino acids. CDR3 residues: CATSEGDEQYF. The CDR3 nucleotides read TGTGCCACCAGTGAGGGGGACGAGCAGTACTTC.

This clonotype was detected only a few times. The V and J genes are TRBV5-8 and TRBJ2-3; TRBD2 matches 9 bases. This CDR3 has 17 amino acids. J gave up 5 bases and V 0 bases, and 10 bases lay outside the gene matches. Germline V CDR1 and CDR2: SGHTS, YDEGEE. The DNA for the CDR3 is TGTGCCAGCAGCTTGGGAACTTCGACTAGCGGAATAGATACGCAGTATTTT. Protein: CASSLGTSTSGIDTQYF.

The chain combines TRBV12-3 or TRBV12-4 with TRBJ1-1, with 8 bases lining up with TRBD1. J lost 0 bases, V lost 8 bases, and 8 bases had no gene match. CDR3 length: 15 residues. The CDR3, as DNA: TGTGCCAGCGGTGGACAGGGCCTTATGAACACTGAAGCTTTCTTT. Translation: CASGGQGLMNTEAFF.

CDR3 bases: TGTGCCAGCTCACGTTCCAGAGCGGGCCCCTACAATGAGCAGTTCTTC. This encodes CASSRSRAGPYNEQFF. The chain is built from TRBV18 and TRBJ2-1, with D maybe TRBD2 (6 bases). Deletions cut 4 bases from V and 2 bases from J, with 15 bases between. The CDR3 has 16 residues. Germline V gene sequence: CDR1 KGHSH, CDR2 LQKENI.

The rearrangement uses TRBV4-1 and TRBJ2-7, with D perhaps matching TRBD1 or TRBD2 (6 bases each). The V gene lost 0 bases and the J gene lost 1 base, with 13 bases spanning the gap. CDR3 size: 16 residues. Germline V gene data show CDR1 as MGHRA and CDR2 as YSYEKL. As DNA, the CDR3 is TGCGCCAGCAGCCAAGAAGGGGGGCTCTCGTCCTACGAGCAGTACTTC. Residues: CASSQEGGLSSYEQYF.